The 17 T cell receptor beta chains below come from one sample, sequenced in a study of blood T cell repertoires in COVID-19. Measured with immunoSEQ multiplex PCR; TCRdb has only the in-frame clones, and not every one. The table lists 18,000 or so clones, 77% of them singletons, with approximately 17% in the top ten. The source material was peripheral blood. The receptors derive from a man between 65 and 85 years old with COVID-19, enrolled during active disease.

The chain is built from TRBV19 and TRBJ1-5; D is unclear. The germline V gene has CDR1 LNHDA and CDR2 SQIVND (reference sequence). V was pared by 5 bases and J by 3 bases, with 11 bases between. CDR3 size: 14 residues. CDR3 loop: CASSPKEHNQPQHF. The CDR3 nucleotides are TGTGCCAGTAGTCCGAAGGAGCACAATCAGCCCCAGCATTTT.

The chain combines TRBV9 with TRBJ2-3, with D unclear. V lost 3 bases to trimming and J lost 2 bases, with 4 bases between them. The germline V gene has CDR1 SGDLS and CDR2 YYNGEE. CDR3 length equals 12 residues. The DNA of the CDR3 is TGTGCCAGCAGCGACTTCACAGATACGCAGTATTTT. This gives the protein CASSDFTDTQYF.

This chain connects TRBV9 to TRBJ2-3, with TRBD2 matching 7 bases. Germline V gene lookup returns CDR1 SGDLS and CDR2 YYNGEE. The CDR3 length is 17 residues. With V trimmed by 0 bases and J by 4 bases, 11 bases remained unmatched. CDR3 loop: CASSVGGTTLGPDTQYF. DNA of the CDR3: TGTGCCAGCAGCGTAGGGGGGACTACCCTCGGGCCAGATACGCAGTATTTT.

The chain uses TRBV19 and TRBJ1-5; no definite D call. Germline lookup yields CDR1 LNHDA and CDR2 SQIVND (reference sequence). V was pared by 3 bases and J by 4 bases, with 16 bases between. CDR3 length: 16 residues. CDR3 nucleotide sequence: TGTGCCAGTAGTATGTTACTGGGTGGAGGGAATCAGCCCCAGCATTTT. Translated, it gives CASSMLLGGGNQPQHF.

The CDR3 reads CASSTTRFNEQFF. In DNA form, the CDR3 reads TGTGCCAGCAGCACCACTAGGTTCAATGAGCAGTTCTTC. The chain has TRBV2 and TRBJ2-1; weak D call: TRBD2 (5 bases). This CDR3 contains 13 residues. Between the trimmed V and J ends, which lost 6 bases and 6 bases, there was a span of 12 bases. Germline CDR1 SNHLY, CDR2 FYNNEI.

For the CDR3, the DNA is TGTGCCAGCAGTGAAAGGAGGTGGGTGGACACAGATACGCAGTATTTT. Translated: CASSERRWVDTDTQYF. The chain joins TRBV6-1 to TRBJ2-3, with a weak D call TRBD2 (5 bases). The ends were cut back, 2 bases at V and 2 bases at J, with 14 bases in the middle. The CDR3 has 16 amino acids. Per the germline V gene, CDR1 is MNHNS and CDR2 is SASEGT.

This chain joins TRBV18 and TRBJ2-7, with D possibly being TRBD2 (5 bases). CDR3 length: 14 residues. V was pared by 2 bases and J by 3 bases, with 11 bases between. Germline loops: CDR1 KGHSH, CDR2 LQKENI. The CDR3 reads CASSPTGSGYEQYF. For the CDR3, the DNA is TGTGCCAGCTCACCAACGGGGAGTGGCTACGAGCAGTACTTC.

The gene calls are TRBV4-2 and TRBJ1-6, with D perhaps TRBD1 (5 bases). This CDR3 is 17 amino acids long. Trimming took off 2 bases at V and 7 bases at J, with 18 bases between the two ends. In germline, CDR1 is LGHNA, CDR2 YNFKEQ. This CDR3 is CASSQPSGGAPNSPLHF. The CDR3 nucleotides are TGTGCCAGCAGCCAACCCTCAGGAGGGGCCCCGAATTCACCCCTCCACTTT.

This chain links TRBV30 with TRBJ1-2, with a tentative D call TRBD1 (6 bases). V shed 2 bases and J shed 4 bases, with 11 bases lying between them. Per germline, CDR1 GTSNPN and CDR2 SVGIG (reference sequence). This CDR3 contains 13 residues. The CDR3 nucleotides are TGTGCCTGGAGTCACACAGGGTTCTATGGCTACACCTTC. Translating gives CAWSHTGFYGYTF. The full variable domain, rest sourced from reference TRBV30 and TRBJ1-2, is SQTIHQWPATLVQPVGSPLSLECTVEGTSNPNLYWYRQAAGRGLQLLFYSVGIGQISSEVPQNLSASRPQDRQFILSSKKLLLSDSGFYLCAWSHTGFYGYTFGSGTRLTVV.

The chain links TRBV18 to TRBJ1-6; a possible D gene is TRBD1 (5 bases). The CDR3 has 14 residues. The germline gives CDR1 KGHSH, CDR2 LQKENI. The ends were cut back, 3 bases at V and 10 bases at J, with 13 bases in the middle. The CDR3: CASSPQGEESPLHF. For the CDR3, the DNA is TGTGCCAGCTCACCTCAGGGTGAGGAGTCACCCCTCCACTTT.

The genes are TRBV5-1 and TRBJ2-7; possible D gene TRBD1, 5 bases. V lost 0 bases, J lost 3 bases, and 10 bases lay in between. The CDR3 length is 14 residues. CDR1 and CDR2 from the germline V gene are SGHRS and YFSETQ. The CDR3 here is CASSLGQTNYEQYF. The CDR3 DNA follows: TGCGCCAGCAGCTTGGGACAGACGAACTACGAGCAGTACTTC.

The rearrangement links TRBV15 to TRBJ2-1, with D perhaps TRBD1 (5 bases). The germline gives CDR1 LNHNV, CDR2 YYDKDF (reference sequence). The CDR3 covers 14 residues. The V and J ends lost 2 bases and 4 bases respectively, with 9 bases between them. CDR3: CATSRLDRYNEQFF. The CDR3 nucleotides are TGTGCCACCAGCAGACTAGACAGATACAATGAGCAGTTCTTC. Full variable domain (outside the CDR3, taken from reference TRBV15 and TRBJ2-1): DAMVIQNPRYQVTQFGKPVTLSCSQTLNHNVMYWYQQKSSQAPKLLFHYYDKDFNNEADTPDNFQSRRPNTSFCFLDIRSPGLGDTAMYLCATSRLDRYNEQFFGPGTRLTVL.

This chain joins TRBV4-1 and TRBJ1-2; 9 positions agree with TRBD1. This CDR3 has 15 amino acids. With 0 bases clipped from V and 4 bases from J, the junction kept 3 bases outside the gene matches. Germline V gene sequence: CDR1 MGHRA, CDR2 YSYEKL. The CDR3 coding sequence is TGCGCCAGCAGCCAAGAAGGGACAGGGTCCTATGGCTACACCTTC. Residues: CASSQEGTGSYGYTF.

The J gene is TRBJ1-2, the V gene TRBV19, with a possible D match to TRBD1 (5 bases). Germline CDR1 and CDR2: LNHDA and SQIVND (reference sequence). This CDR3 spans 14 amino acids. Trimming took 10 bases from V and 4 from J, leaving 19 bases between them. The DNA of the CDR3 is TGTGCCACCGCTCGGGGGGGTCAGAGCTATGGCTACACCTTC. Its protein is CATARGGQSYGYTF.

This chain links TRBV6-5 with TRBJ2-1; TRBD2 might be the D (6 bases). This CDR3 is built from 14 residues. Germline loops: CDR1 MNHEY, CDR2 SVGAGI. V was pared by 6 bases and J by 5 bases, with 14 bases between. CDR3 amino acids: CASRDYWDHNEQFF. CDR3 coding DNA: TGTGCCAGCAGGGACTACTGGGATCACAATGAGCAGTTCTTC.

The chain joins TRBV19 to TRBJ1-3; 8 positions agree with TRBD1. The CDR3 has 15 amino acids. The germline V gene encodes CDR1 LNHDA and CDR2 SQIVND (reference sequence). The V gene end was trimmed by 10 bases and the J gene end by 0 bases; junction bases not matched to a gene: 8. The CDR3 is CATKRTGNSGNTIYF. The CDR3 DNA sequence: TGTGCCACCAAACGGACAGGGAACTCTGGAAACACCATATATTTT. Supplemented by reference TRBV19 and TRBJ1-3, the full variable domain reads DGGITQSPKYLFRKEGQNVTLSCEQNLNHDAMYWYRQDPGQGLRLIYYSQIVNDFQKGDIAEGYSVSREKKESFPLTVTSAQKNPTAFYLCATKRTGNSGNTIYFGEGSWLTVV.

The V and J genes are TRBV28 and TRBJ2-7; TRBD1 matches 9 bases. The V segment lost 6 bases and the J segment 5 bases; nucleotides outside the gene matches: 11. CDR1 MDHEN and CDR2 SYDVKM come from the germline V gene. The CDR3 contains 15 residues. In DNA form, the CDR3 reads TGTGCCAGCAGCGTCCCGGGACAGGGAGTCGACGAGCAGTACTTC. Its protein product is CASSVPGQGVDEQYF. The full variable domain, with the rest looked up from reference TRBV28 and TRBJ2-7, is DVKVTQSSRYLVKRTGEKVFLECVQDMDHENMFWYRQDPGLGLRLIYFSYDVKMKEKGDIPEGYSVSREKKERFSLILESASTNQTSMYLCASSVPGQGVDEQYFGPGTRLTVT.